This entry is about one T cell receptor (beta chain). Its antigen is currently not known. Base qualities were left out, and no much larger clone turns up one base away. Amplification of full-length TCR variable regions was done by 5' RACE PCR using constant-region reverse primers, and this step was followed by semi-nested PCR with Nested Universal Primer A. The ReliaPrep RNA Cell Miniprep System was used to extract total RNA, which was then reverse transcribed into 5'RACE-ready cDNA with the SMARTer RACE 5'/3' Kit. Full-length TCR alpha and beta libraries were barcoded with multiplex adaptors and sequenced on an Illumina MiSeq. Per the source publication's procedure: For each of nine subset-tissue groups, sequencing data from the five patients were combined, and the groups were compared by unsupervised clustering of TCR gene usage. Repertoire similarity was calculated with the Morisita-Horn index, weighting shared sequences by their contribution to each repertoire. The public reads were quality trimmed at Q25 with fastp and then assembled into clones with MiXCR by TCRdb, keeping productive beta chains. Each entry is one CDR3 protein sequence, shown with its most common DNA and genes. TCRdb, not the authors, supplied the V and J calls. The sample data list under 65,000 distinct CDR3 sequences, and around 26% of these were observed just once. 3% to 4% of the sample is in the top ten clones.

This entry is derived from a study (dated by TCRdb to the mid-2010s). At the level of the whole study: The study tested whether tumor-infiltrating Tregs in breast cancer are recruited from blood Tregs or converted in situ from other CD4+ T cell subsets. What the work shows at the level of the full study, not this receptor alone: In terms of TCR gene usage, tumor memory CD4+ T cells clustered together with blood and lymph node memory CD4+ cells, as well as with lymph node naive CD4+ cells. The validation in the larger cohort was limited to a single TCR beta V-J rearrangement instead of whole repertoires. The greatest overlap of tumor-infiltrating Treg TCR alpha and beta sequences was observed with tumor naive CD4+ T cells, followed by blood naive CD4+ T cells.

The memory CD4+ T cell population was isolated based on a CD4+CD45RO+CD25- phenotype. Tregs, naive and memory CD4+ T cells from tumor, blood and ipsilateral draining lymph nodes of 5 or 6 breast cancer patients underwent full-length TCR alpha and beta sequencing. Tumor tissue, along with lymph nodes from ipsilateral axillary dissection, was perfused with PBS, minced, and then digested using collagenase I and hyaluronidase. A purity exceeding 90% was confirmed by FACS for the sorted cell populations. The receptor's source is a female donor with breast cancer. The sample taken for sequencing was tumor-infiltrating memory CD4+ T cells sorted from the breast tumor. The cell subset or site label on this specimen signifies: memory CD4+ T cells, CD4+CD45RO+CD25-.

Read as DNA, the sequence is TGCAGTGCTAGAGAAGATAGACAGGGGGCACTTCTAGCCAAAAACATTCAGTACTTC. Translated, it gives CSAREDRQGALLAKNIQYF. The V and J segments used are TRBV20-1 and TRBJ2-4; TRBD1 aligns with 10 central bases. Trimming takes 0 bases off V and 0 bases off J; junction bases not matched to a gene: 11. Looking up the germline V gene (reference sequence) yields CDR1 DFQATT and CDR2 SNEGSKA. The CDR3 runs 19 residues from the cysteine to the phenylalanine. The sequence is cut down to CDR3 DNA, 57 bases in frame from base 1.